The rows below give T cell receptor beta chains drawn from one sample of a study of blood T cell repertoires in COVID-19. Repertoires were generated with immunoSEQ multiplex PCR, while TCRdb's copy carries only in-frame clones and drops some. Found here are about 41,000 clones, 81% of them singletons; the top ten hold less than 40%. The sequenced sample consisted of peripheral blood. These receptors originate from a middle-aged man with active or convalescent COVID-19. CDR3s include the opening cysteine and the closing phenylalanine or tryptophan. D genes are given only for firm matches. Only some rows state a clone size, as once, few, many or a class for expanded clones.

len	v_gene	j_gene	abundance	d_gene	CDR3nt	CDR3aa
14	TRBV6-5	TRBJ2-7	NA	TRBD2	TGTGCCAGCAGTTACTTGGGACTAGCGGACGAGCAGTACTTC	CASSYLGLADEQYF
14	TRBV19	TRBJ1-5	NA	NA	TGTGCCAGTGCCCGGTGGAGACTAAATCAGCCCCAGCATTTT	CASARWRLNQPQHF
14	TRBV5-4	TRBJ1-1	NA	TRBD1	TGTGCCAGCAGCCAGGACAGGGTTGCATCTGAAGCTTTCTTT	CASSQDRVASEAFF
14	TRBV15	TRBJ2-5	NA	TRBD1	TGTGCCACCGGATCCGGGACAGGACAAGAGACCCAGTACTTC	CATGSGTGQETQYF
14	TRBV4-2	TRBJ1-6	NA	NA	TGTGCCAGCAGCCAAACGGGTGGTAATTCACCCCTCCACTTT	CASSQTGGNSPLHF
13	TRBV7-3	TRBJ1-1	NA	NA	TGTGCCAGCAGCTCTTCGGGAGACACTGAAGCTTTCTTT	CASSSSGDTEAFF
17	TRBV5-8	TRBJ1-2	NA	NA	TGTGCCAGCAGCCACCTAGAACGACAGAAAGGCCTGTATGGCTACACCTTC	CASSHLERQKGLYGYTF
14	TRBV5-1	TRBJ2-2	NA	NA	TGCGCCAGCAGCTTGCAGGGAGGAACCGGGGAGCTGTTTTTT	CASSLQGGTGELFF
19	TRBV7-6	TRBJ2-2	NA	TRBD2	TGTGCCAGCAGCTTAGAGGGGTATTCGCGGGAGTTAACGACCGGGGAGCTGTTTTTT	CASSLEGYSRELTTGELFF
13	TRBV10-3	TRBJ2-5	NA	NA	TGTGCCATCACTTCGGGGGTCCAAGAGACCCAGTACTTC	CAITSGVQETQYF
15	TRBV6-6	TRBJ1-1	NA	NA	TGTGCCAGCAGTCCCCAGGGGCCGGTGAACACTGAAGCTTTCTTT	CASSPQGPVNTEAFF
16	TRBV6-5	TRBJ1-6	NA	TRBD1	TGTGCCAGCAGTTACTGGGCAGGGGGCTGGAATTCACCCCTCCACTTT	CASSYWAGGWNSPLHF
17	TRBV7-8	TRBJ2-5	NA	TRBD2	TGTGCCAGCAGCCCTTTAGCGTGGGGGGGTAACCAAGAGACCCAGTACTTC	CASSPLAWGGNQETQYF
16	TRBV6-2/TRBV6-3	TRBJ1-2	NA	TRBD1	TGTGCCAGCAGTCTATTCCTTGGGACAGGGACGTATGGCTACACCTTC	CASSLFLGTGTYGYTF
15	TRBV29-1	TRBJ2-1	NA	NA	TGCAGCGTTGACCACCGTAGCGGAGCGCACAATGAGCAGTTCTTC	CSVDHRSGAHNEQFF
14	TRBV18	TRBJ1-4	NA	NA	TGTGCCAGCTCACCGGTCGACATGAGTGAAAAACTGTTTTTT	CASSPVDMSEKLFF
13	TRBV5-6	TRBJ1-1	NA	NA	TGTGCCAGCAGCTCCCTGCTCAGTACTGAAGCTTTCTTT	CASSSLLSTEAFF
16	TRBV11-2	TRBJ2-7	NA	TRBD2	TGTGCCAGCAGCCGGGGGGGGGCTAGCGCGTTCTACGAGCAGTACTTC	CASSRGGASAFYEQYF
13	TRBV7-2	TRBJ2-3	NA	NA	TGTGCCAGCAGCACAGGAGCGAGGGATACGCAGTATTTT	CASSTGARDTQYF
17	TRBV5-1	TRBJ2-5	NA	TRBD2	TGCGCCAGCAGCTTTGGGACTAGCGTTTCCTCGGGAGAGACCCAGTACTTC	CASSFGTSVSSGETQYF
13	TRBV19	TRBJ1-6	NA	NA	TGTGCCAGTAGTTCTCGGACAGATTCACCCCTCCACTTT	CASSSRTDSPLHF
16	TRBV6-1	TRBJ2-1	NA	NA	TGTGCCAGCAGTGAAAGAGGTTTTAGCTCCTACAATGAGCAGTTCTTC	CASSERGFSSYNEQFF
15	TRBV27	TRBJ2-7	NA	NA	TGTGCCAGCAGTTTATCGGGTCCAGGGAACTACGAGCAGTACTTC	CASSLSGPGNYEQYF
13	TRBV11-2	TRBJ2-5	NA	NA	TGTGCCAGCAGCTCCTCAGATTTGGAGACCCAGTACTTC	CASSSSDLETQYF
14	TRBV6-6	TRBJ2-7	few	NA	TGTGCCAGCAGCCTAGCTGGGAGCCTCTACGAGCAGTACTTC	CASSLAGSLYEQYF
13	TRBV2	TRBJ1-2	many	NA	TGTGCCAGCAGCGGAGGAGGACCATCCGGCTACACCTTC	CASSGGGPSGYTF
14	TRBV19	TRBJ1-3	once	NA	TGTGCCACCCGGGACACCCGATCTGGAAACACCATATATTTT	CATRDTRSGNTIYF
13	TRBV6-5	TRBJ2-7	NA	NA	TGTGCCAGCAGCCGCGGGAAGACCTACGAGCAGTACTTC	CASSRGKTYEQYF
11	TRBV6-2/TRBV6-3	TRBJ2-1	NA	NA	TGTGCCAGCAGTCAAGGCGGGGCGGGGTTCTTC	CASSQGGAGFF
19	TRBV19	TRBJ1-4	NA	TRBD1	TGTGCCAGTAGTATCAAGGCGGACAGGGGACGACCAACTAATGAAAAACTGTTTTTT	CASSIKADRGRPTNEKLFF
15	TRBV10-2	TRBJ1-1	NA	NA	TGCGCCAGCCGGGAAGGGGGGGCCGGAAGCACTGAAGCTTTCTTT	CASREGGAGSTEAFF
14	TRBV10-3	TRBJ1-5	NA	TRBD1	TGTGCCACCACCTCGGGACAGAGGAATCAGCCCCAGCATTTT	CATTSGQRNQPQHF
15	TRBV5-1	TRBJ2-3	NA	NA	TGCGCCAGCAGCTTGGTGCGCACGGAGTCGGATACGCAGTATTTT	CASSLVRTESDTQYF
17	TRBV13	TRBJ1-3	NA	NA	TGTGCCAGCAGCGCCGCGGAGACAGCGCTCTCTGGAAACACCATATATTTT	CASSAAETALSGNTIYF
16	TRBV6-5	TRBJ1-4	few	NA	TGTGCCAGCAGTTACTCGAGCCATCCACGAGGGGAAAAACTGTTTTTT	CASSYSSHPRGEKLFF
15	TRBV7-2	TRBJ1-5	NA	TRBD1	TGTGCCAGCAGTCTAGTGGGGACAGGGGTTCAGCCCCAGCATTTT	CASSLVGTGVQPQHF
16	TRBV29-1	TRBJ1-1	NA	NA	TGCAGCGCACGACAGGATCGACAATTCATGAACACTGAAGCTTTCTTT	CSARQDRQFMNTEAFF
16	TRBV7-9	TRBJ2-3	NA	TRBD2	TGTGCCAGCAGCTTAGGTAGCGGGGGATTTACAGATACGCAGTATTTT	CASSLGSGGFTDTQYF
15	TRBV27	TRBJ1-1	NA	NA	TGTGCCAGCAGTTTAAGGACAGCCGGGGACACTGAAGCTTTCTTT	CASSLRTAGDTEAFF
17	TRBV3-1/TRBV3-2	TRBJ2-3	NA	TRBD2	TGTGCCAGCAGCCAAGCACTAGCGGACCTAAGCACAGATACGCAGTATTTT	CASSQALADLSTDTQYF
14	TRBV7-2	TRBJ2-3	NA	NA	TGTGCCAGCAGCCGGGGGTATAGCACAGATACGCAGTATTTT	CASSRGYSTDTQYF
17	TRBV4-1	TRBJ1-5	NA	NA	TGCGCCAGCAGCGACCAACCTGCCCCGGGACAACAGCAGCCCCAGCATTTT	CASSDQPAPGQQQPQHF
19	TRBV27	TRBJ2-7	NA	TRBD1	TGTGCCAGCAGTCTACGGGTAGGGACAGGGGGCGTTGGGACCAGCGAGCAGTACTTC	CASSLRVGTGGVGTSEQYF
12	TRBV5-5	TRBJ1-1	NA	NA	TGTGCCAGCAGCTTAGAGACAGACGAAGCTTTCTTT	CASSLETDEAFF
12	TRBV27	TRBJ1-6	NA	NA	TGTGCCAGCAGTTACTCCAATTCACCCCTCCACTTT	CASSYSNSPLHF
13	TRBV30	TRBJ1-2	NA	TRBD1	TGTGCCTGGAGTGGACAGGGGAGATATGGCTACACCTTC	CAWSGQGRYGYTF
13	TRBV30	TRBJ1-5	few	NA	TGTGCCTGGGCCGGTGGGACTAATCAGCCCCAGCATTTT	CAWAGGTNQPQHF
14	TRBV7-9	TRBJ1-5	NA	TRBD1	TGTGCCAGCAGCTTCGGGCAGGGGGGTCAGCCCCAGCATTTT	CASSFGQGGQPQHF
16	TRBV25-1	TRBJ1-1	NA	TRBD1	TGTGCCAGCTCTCCGGGACAGAAAACCATGAACACTGAAGCTTTCTTT	CASSPGQKTMNTEAFF
15	TRBV7-2	TRBJ1-5	NA	NA	TGTGCCAGCAGCCCCCAATGGGGGGTTGAGGAGCCCCAGCATTTT	CASSPQWGVEEPQHF
12	TRBV6-5	TRBJ1-2	NA	NA	TGTGCCAGCAGCCAGGCTTCTTATGGCTACACCTTC	CASSQASYGYTF
13	TRBV5-1	TRBJ1-2	few	TRBD1	TGCGCCAGCAGCTCGGGACAGCTGGGCGGCTACACCTTC	CASSSGQLGGYTF